One and the same sample provided the 19 T cell receptor beta chains below, sequenced in a study of blood T cell repertoires in COVID-19. TCRdb keeps only in-frame clones here, not all; method: immunoSEQ multiplex PCR. Counted here are about 400,000 clones, around 90% occurring once; the ten biggest clones make up over 1.5%. The sequencing input was PBMCs or T cells enriched from blood (not recorded which). The receptor set was obtained from a woman aged 18-29 years with acute COVID-19.

V gene TRBV12-3 or TRBV12-4 combines with J gene TRBJ1-3; D is undetermined. V shed 5 bases and J shed 4 bases, with 9 bases lying between them. The CDR3 contains 13 residues. The DNA of the CDR3 is TGTGCCAGCAGTCCGGCACAGGGAAACACCATATATTTT. Protein sequence: CASSPAQGNTIYF.

J is TRBJ1-1 and V is TRBV6-5; the D is unclear. The V end lost 8 bases, the J end lost 3 bases, and 16 bases lay between the germline ends. Germline values: CDR1 MNHEY, CDR2 SVGAGI. The CDR3 contains 14 residues. The CDR3 is CASGPRRGDTEAFF. Here the CDR3 DNA reads TGTGCCAGCGGTCCGAGACGCGGTGACACTGAAGCTTTCTTT.

The chain uses TRBV12-5 and TRBJ2-4; the match to TRBD1 covers 11 bases. The CDR3 totals 18 residues. The germline V gene has CDR1 LGHNT and CDR2 FRNRAP. Losses at the gene ends were 3 bases for V and 0 bases for J; bases not matched to a gene: 7. The CDR3 bases are TGTGCTAGTGGTTTCGCCGGGACAGGGGGTCTAGCCAAAAACATTCAGTACTTC. This encodes CASGFAGTGGLAKNIQYF.

V usage is TRBV5-6 and J usage is TRBJ2-7, with TRBD1 as a possible D gene (6 bases). The germline V and J ends were trimmed by 2 bases and 0 bases, with 9 bases remaining between them. The CDR3 is made up of 14 amino acids. Per the germline V gene, CDR1 is SGHDT and CDR2 is YYEEEE. The CDR3 region is CASSLTDSSYEQYF. DNA for the CDR3: TGTGCCAGCAGCTTAACGGACAGCTCCTACGAGCAGTACTTC.

Details on this clone: Other DNA sequences in this sample translate to the same CDR3. The CDR3 DNA follows: TGTGCCAGCAGCGCAGGACTAGCGGGGGGAGAGACCCAGTACTTC. It is translated as CASSAGLAGGETQYF. The chain couples TRBV9 to TRBJ2-5; 14 bases align to TRBD2. The CDR3 contains 15 residues. Germline V lookup: CDR1 SGDLS, CDR2 YYNGEE. V trimming: 3 bases; J trimming: 4 bases; junction bases outside the gene matches: 2.

The V and J genes are TRBV6-1 and TRBJ1-5; D call uncertain. Germline assignment: CDR1 MNHNS and CDR2 SASEGT. This CDR3 is built from 15 residues. V dropped 2 bases and J dropped 3 bases, with 11 bases sitting between them. CDR3 amino acids: CASSEKGGPNQPQHF. CDR3 coding DNA: TGTGCCAGCAGTGAAAAAGGAGGGCCCAATCAGCCCCAGCATTTT.

The chain employs TRBV18 and TRBJ2-2; 7 bases are shared with TRBD1. The V and J ends lost 3 bases and 6 bases, in that order; junction bases with no gene match: 7. The CDR3 length is 15 residues. From germline, CDR1 is KGHSH and CDR2 LQKENI. CDR3 protein: CASSPTGLAAGELFF. The CDR3 DNA reads TGTGCCAGCTCACCGACAGGGTTAGCTGCCGGGGAGCTGTTTTTT.

The V gene is TRBV6-5, the J gene TRBJ1-4; weak D call: TRBD1 (6 bases). Trimming shortened V by 0 bases and J by 6 bases, and 11 bases separated the two germline ends. The CDR3 is 15 amino acids. Germline CDR1 reads MNHEY; CDR2 reads SVGAGI. Here the CDR3 DNA reads TGTGCCAGCAGTTACTCCACAGGGTCCTATGAAAAACTGTTTTTT. This codes for CASSYSTGSYEKLFF.

V is TRBV5-1 and J is TRBJ2-1, with D possibly being TRBD2 (6 bases). Germline V gene lookup returns CDR1 SGHRS and CDR2 YFSETQ. Trimming cost V 4 bases and J 8 bases, with 16 bases left between them. This CDR3 has 14 residues. The DNA for the CDR3 is TGCGCCAGCAGCCCACGGGCTTCGGGGGATGAGCAGTTCTTC. Its protein is CASSPRASGDEQFF.

The chain joins TRBV28 to TRBJ2-1; 11 nucleotides align to TRBD2. Per the germline V gene, CDR1 is MDHEN and CDR2 is SYDVKM. The CDR3 sequence is 16 residues long. V was pared by 2 bases and J by 7 bases, with 7 bases of the junction left unmatched. The CDR3 here is CASSLPTPSGRNEQFF. The CDR3 DNA sequence: TGTGCCAGCAGTTTACCTACGCCTAGCGGGAGGAATGAGCAGTTCTTC.

Only a few counts were recorded for this clone. The chain has TRBV19 and TRBJ2-1; TRBD2 agrees at 7 bases. CDR1 is LNHDA and CDR2 is SQIVND in the germline V gene (reference sequence). The CDR3 is 14 residues long. After removal of 5 bases from V and 3 bases from J, the junction contained 4 bases not matched to a gene. The CDR3 coding sequence is TGTGCCAGTAGTGTGACTAGCAGCTACAATGAGCAGTTCTTC. The encoded protein is CASSVTSSYNEQFF.

The genes are TRBV9 and TRBJ1-6; D may be TRBD1 (6 bases). In germline, CDR1 is SGDLS, CDR2 YYNGEE. This CDR3 is 15 amino acids long. V was trimmed by 0 bases and J by 3 bases, leaving 7 bases between them. The CDR3 region has the DNA TGTGCCAGCAGCGTAGACAGGGACTATAATTCACCCCTCCACTTT. Residues: CASSVDRDYNSPLHF.

This clone has just one count. The chain carries TRBV28 and TRBJ1-2; D is unclear. The CDR3 length is 14 residues. Trimming stripped 2 bases from V and 8 bases from J, with 15 bases between. Germline assignment: CDR1 MDHEN and CDR2 SYDVKM. The CDR3 loop is CASSLGQLIHGYTF. In DNA, the CDR3 is TGTGCCAGCAGTTTAGGGCAGTTAATTCACGGCTACACCTTC.

The gene calls are TRBV7-9 and TRBJ2-1; 9 bases fit TRBD2. The CDR3 has 15 amino acids. Trimming removed 0 bases from V and 8 bases from J; junction bases left unmatched: 5. Germline V gene lookup returns CDR1 SEHNR and CDR2 FQNEAQ (reference sequence). CDR3 amino acids: CASSLALAGRDEQFF. The CDR3 bases are TGTGCCAGCAGCTTAGCCCTAGCGGGAAGGGATGAGCAGTTCTTC.

This rearrangement joins TRBV7-2 to TRBJ1-2; 7 bases align to TRBD1. V shed 3 bases and J 2 bases; nucleotides not matched to a gene: 9. The CDR3 runs to 16 residues. From germline, CDR1 is SGHTA and CDR2 FQGNSA. Written as DNA, the CDR3 is TGTGCCAGCAGCTTCATACCGGGACAGCTAAACTATGGCTACACCTTC. Its protein product is CASSFIPGQLNYGYTF.

The chain carries TRBV20-1 and TRBJ2-4; D possibly corresponds to TRBD2 (6 bases). V shed 3 bases and J shed 6 bases, with 15 bases lying between them. The CDR3 totals 14 residues. Germline CDR1 and CDR2: DFQATT and SNEGSKA (reference sequence). The CDR3 loop is CSASPGPGGNIQYF. The CDR3, as DNA: TGCAGTGCTAGTCCGGGTCCCGGGGGAAACATTCAGTACTTC.

V gene TRBV6-1 combines with J gene TRBJ2-7; a possible D gene is TRBD1 (6 bases). Germline-derived CDR1 and CDR2 are MNHNS and SASEGT. V lost 3 bases, J lost 3 bases, and 12 bases lay in between. The CDR3 has 14 residues. The CDR3 loop is CASSDPGTLYEQYF. The CDR3 DNA sequence: TGTGCCAGCAGTGATCCCGGGACACTCTACGAGCAGTACTTC.

The V gene is TRBV15, the J gene TRBJ2-1, with 7 nucleotides matching TRBD2. Germline assignment: CDR1 LNHNV and CDR2 YYDKDF (reference sequence). J gave up 6 bases and V 1 base, and 6 bases lay outside the gene matches. CDR3 length equals 15 residues. The CDR3: CATSRVGGGANEQFF. The CDR3 DNA sequence: TGTGCCACCAGCAGAGTTGGGGGAGGGGCCAATGAGCAGTTCTTC.

To note about this clone: One end of the junction varies from germline; a read error may be responsible. V gene TRBV20-1 combines with J gene TRBJ1-1; D is unclear. This CDR3 is 9 amino acids long. Germline CDR1 is DFQATT and CDR2 is SNEGSKA (reference sequence). The chain's CDR3 is CSARSEAPF. The CDR3 DNA is TGCAGTGCTAGATCTGAAGCTCCCTTT.